This T cell receptor (beta chain) was obtained from a study of cytomegalovirus exposure and HLA in healthy donors. Study information: Caucasian-associated ancestry cluster membership applied to approximately 80% of around 400 genotyped donors. Findings of the study overall: For most subjects, TCR beta sequences were reported to predict HLA-A and HLA-B alleles with accuracy.

Germline CDR1 is MNHNS and CDR2 is SASEGT. This CDR3 has 15 amino acids. V lost 10 bases and J lost 6, with 21 bases in between. Comments on this clone: What it recognizes is unknown.

13 Jbeta primers and 60 Vbeta primers were used for the PCR. Generated by immunoSEQ multiplex PCR, the TCRdb table keeps only in-frame clones and is missing some. Of some 100,000 clones in the sample, around 75% are singletons; the top ten hold roughly 13%. The specimen was PBMCs. The V and J genes are TRBV6-1 and TRBJ2-2; possible D gene TRBD1, 6 bases. The receptor's source is a male donor in good health and CMV-seropositive. The chain's CDR3 is CATIGQWLVPGELFF. In nucleotides, the CDR3 is TGTGCCACAATCGGACAGTGGCTTGTCCCCGGGGAGCTGTTTTTT.